This is a list of T cell receptor beta chains from one sample in a study of identifying expanded T cells in peripheral blood. The protocol was immunoSEQ multiplex PCR, while the TCRdb copy is restricted to in-frame clones and leaves out a portion. The sample has 100,000 or so clones, approximately 88% seen once; the top ten hold about 5.9%. The specimen was blood. These receptors were obtained from a person between 18 and 75 years old in good health. Each CDR3 is given with its conserved first and last residue. Fields, in order: clone size, D gene, V gene, J gene, CDR3 DNA, CDR3 protein. D genes are given only for firm matches. Expanded clones get a size class; other rows say once, few or many, or leave the size out.

abundance: once
d_gene: .
v_gene: TRBV5-1
j_gene: TRBJ2-3
CDR3nt: TGCGCCAGCAGCAGACTCCCGGGAGCAGCAGATACGCAGTATTTT
CDR3aa: CASSRLPGAADTQYF

abundance: .
d_gene: .
v_gene: TRBV18
j_gene: TRBJ2-7
CDR3nt: TGTGCCAGCTCACCACCTCACGGCAACGAGCAGTACTTC
CDR3aa: CASSPPHGNEQYF

abundance: .
d_gene: TRBD1
v_gene: TRBV6-6
j_gene: TRBJ2-7
CDR3nt: TGTGCCAGCAGTTACTTTACAGGGGGGAGGTACGAGCAGTACTTC
CDR3aa: CASSYFTGGRYEQYF

abundance: .
d_gene: .
v_gene: TRBV29-1
j_gene: TRBJ1-1
CDR3nt: TGCAGCGCCCGGTGGGGGAACACTGAAGCTTTCTTT
CDR3aa: CSARWGNTEAFF

abundance: once
d_gene: .
v_gene: TRBV4-1
j_gene: TRBJ2-2
CDR3nt: TGCGCCAGCAGCCAAGATGCGACGATTACCGGGGAGCTGTTTTTT
CDR3aa: CASSQDATITGELFF

abundance: once
d_gene: TRBD2
v_gene: TRBV9
j_gene: TRBJ2-7
CDR3nt: TGTGCCAGCAGCCCGAGGACTAGCTCCTACGAGCAGTACTTC
CDR3aa: CASSPRTSSYEQYF

abundance: .
d_gene: .
v_gene: TRBV19
j_gene: TRBJ2-5
CDR3nt: TGTGCCAGTAGTATGTTGGTCGATTCGTACCAAGAGACCCAGTACTTC
CDR3aa: CASSMLVDSYQETQYF

abundance: once
d_gene: .
v_gene: TRBV30
j_gene: TRBJ2-1
CDR3nt: TGTGCCTGGGGACCCCGGGATGGTGAGCAGTTCTTC
CDR3aa: CAWGPRDGEQFF

abundance: .
d_gene: .
v_gene: TRBV7-9
j_gene: TRBJ2-1
CDR3nt: TGTGCCAGCAGTTTTCCCTCGGGCCAGGAGCAGTTCTTC
CDR3aa: CASSFPSGQEQFF

abundance: once
d_gene: TRBD2
v_gene: TRBV19
j_gene: TRBJ2-1
CDR3nt: TGTGCCAGTAGCCTAGCGGGAGAGTCTTACAATGAGCAGTTCTTC
CDR3aa: CASSLAGESYNEQFF

abundance: once
d_gene: TRBD2
v_gene: TRBV14
j_gene: TRBJ2-7
CDR3nt: TGTGCCAGCAGCCAAGGGGGGGGCTACGAGCAGTACTTC
CDR3aa: CASSQGGGYEQYF

abundance: .
d_gene: .
v_gene: TRBV18
j_gene: TRBJ2-3
CDR3nt: TGTGCCAGCTCCATGTTTCGGGTCGGAGGCACAGATACGCAGTATTTT
CDR3aa: CASSMFRVGGTDTQYF

abundance: .
d_gene: .
v_gene: TRBV7-9
j_gene: TRBJ2-5
CDR3nt: TGTGCCAGCAGCTACGGTGGGGAGACCCAGTACTTC
CDR3aa: CASSYGGETQYF

abundance: once
d_gene: TRBD1
v_gene: TRBV5-1
j_gene: TRBJ1-3
CDR3nt: TGCGCCAGCAGCCCGGGACAGACTTACTCTGGAAACACCATATATTTT
CDR3aa: CASSPGQTYSGNTIYF

abundance: .
d_gene: .
v_gene: TRBV19
j_gene: TRBJ1-5
CDR3nt: TGTGCCAGTAGTATAGTAACCGGGACGGGGAATCAGCCCCAGCATTTT
CDR3aa: CASSIVTGTGNQPQHF

abundance: .
d_gene: .
v_gene: TRBV29-1
j_gene: TRBJ2-7
CDR3nt: TGCAGCGTTGAAATGGGCCACGGCTACGAGCAGTACTTC
CDR3aa: CSVEMGHGYEQYF

abundance: once
d_gene: .
v_gene: TRBV14
j_gene: TRBJ2-5
CDR3nt: TGTGCCAGCAGCCAAGATTTCGAGACCCAGTACTTC
CDR3aa: CASSQDFETQYF

abundance: .
d_gene: TRBD1
v_gene: TRBV4-1
j_gene: TRBJ1-2
CDR3nt: TGCGCCAGCAGCCAACCCTCAGGGACAGGGAACTATGGCTACACCTTC
CDR3aa: CASSQPSGTGNYGYTF

abundance: .
d_gene: TRBD2
v_gene: TRBV6-6
j_gene: TRBJ2-7
CDR3nt: TGTGCCAGCAGTTCATACCCGGGAGGCTACGAGCAGTACTTC
CDR3aa: CASSSYPGGYEQYF

abundance: few
d_gene: .
v_gene: TRBV19
j_gene: TRBJ1-1
CDR3nt: TGTGCCAGTAGGGTCACTATGGCTCTAGCCACTGAAGCTTTCTTT
CDR3aa: CASRVTMALATEAFF

abundance: once
d_gene: TRBD1
v_gene: TRBV5-4
j_gene: TRBJ2-7
CDR3nt: TGTGCCAGCAGCTGGGGACAGGGACCCTACGAGCAGTACTTC
CDR3aa: CASSWGQGPYEQYF

abundance: .
d_gene: .
v_gene: TRBV6-5
j_gene: TRBJ2-7
CDR3nt: TGTGCCAGCAGCTGGGGGGCGGGACTGGGCCGCGAGCAGTACTTC
CDR3aa: CASSWGAGLGREQYF

abundance: medium-sized
d_gene: TRBD2
v_gene: TRBV6-4
j_gene: TRBJ2-1
CDR3nt: TGTGCCAGCAGTGACTCGACTAGCGGGAGCAATGAGCAGTTCTTC
CDR3aa: CASSDSTSGSNEQFF

abundance: .
d_gene: TRBD1
v_gene: TRBV30
j_gene: TRBJ2-3
CDR3nt: TGTGCCTGGAGCCAACCGGGACAGAGGACGCAGTATTTT
CDR3aa: CAWSQPGQRTQYF

abundance: .
d_gene: TRBD2
v_gene: TRBV29-1
j_gene: TRBJ2-5
CDR3nt: TGCAGCGTTAAAGCGCGGGACTGGGAGGGGACCCAGTACTTC
CDR3aa: CSVKARDWEGTQYF

abundance: .
d_gene: TRBD1
v_gene: TRBV19
j_gene: TRBJ1-1
CDR3nt: TGTGCCAGTAGTAGAGGGACAGGGAGGGAGAACACTGAAGCTTTCTTT
CDR3aa: CASSRGTGRENTEAFF

abundance: few
d_gene: .
v_gene: TRBV29-1
j_gene: TRBJ1-1
CDR3nt: TGCAGCGTTGAAGCGGTCAGGGACACTGAAGCTTTCTTT
CDR3aa: CSVEAVRDTEAFF

abundance: .
d_gene: .
v_gene: TRBV7-9
j_gene: TRBJ2-1
CDR3nt: TGTGCCAGCAGCTTCCGGGTTTTCAATGAGCAGTTCTTC
CDR3aa: CASSFRVFNEQFF

abundance: .
d_gene: TRBD1
v_gene: TRBV4-1
j_gene: TRBJ2-4
CDR3nt: TGCGCCAGCAGCCAGGAGACTCGGGACAGCAAAAACATTCAGTACTTC
CDR3aa: CASSQETRDSKNIQYF

abundance: .
d_gene: .
v_gene: TRBV7-2
j_gene: TRBJ1-2
CDR3nt: TGTGCCAGCAGCTTAGTTGCGGGGTCCTATGGCTACACCTTC
CDR3aa: CASSLVAGSYGYTF

abundance: .
d_gene: TRBD2
v_gene: TRBV7-3
j_gene: TRBJ2-1
CDR3nt: TGTGCCAGCAGCTCATCACTAGCGGGAGGATATAGCGAGCAGTTCTTC
CDR3aa: CASSSSLAGGYSEQFF

abundance: .
d_gene: .
v_gene: TRBV7-9
j_gene: TRBJ2-1
CDR3nt: TGTGCCAGCAGCTTGAGGGGACACCAACTGTACAATGAGCAGTTCTTC
CDR3aa: CASSLRGHQLYNEQFF

abundance: .
d_gene: .
v_gene: TRBV18
j_gene: TRBJ1-3
CDR3nt: TGTGCCAGCTCACCATTACCAGCTGGGGTTTCAACAGGAAACACCATATATTTT
CDR3aa: CASSPLPAGVSTGNTIYF

abundance: .
d_gene: .
v_gene: TRBV7-2
j_gene: TRBJ1-4
CDR3nt: TGTGCCAGCAGCTATTCAACTAATGAAAAACTGTTTTTT
CDR3aa: CASSYSTNEKLFF

abundance: few
d_gene: TRBD2
v_gene: TRBV2
j_gene: TRBJ2-1
CDR3nt: TGTGCCAGCGGGGTGCTAGCGGCCCCTGAGCAGTTCTTC
CDR3aa: CASGVLAAPEQFF

abundance: .
d_gene: .
v_gene: TRBV10-3
j_gene: TRBJ2-2
CDR3nt: TGTGCCATCAGCGAGTCCCTCAACACCGGGGAGCTGTTTTTT
CDR3aa: CAISESLNTGELFF

abundance: .
d_gene: .
v_gene: TRBV19
j_gene: TRBJ2-2
CDR3nt: TGTGCCAGTAGTATACAACAGGGTCGGACCGGGGAGCTGTTTTTT
CDR3aa: CASSIQQGRTGELFF

abundance: .
d_gene: .
v_gene: TRBV4-3
j_gene: TRBJ2-3
CDR3nt: TGCGCCAGCAGCCAAGATGTCTCCACAGATACGCAGTATTTT
CDR3aa: CASSQDVSTDTQYF

abundance: once
d_gene: .
v_gene: TRBV29-1
j_gene: TRBJ2-7
CDR3nt: TGCAGCTTTCGCGGACAGATGGACTCCTACGAGCAGTACTTC
CDR3aa: CSFRGQMDSYEQYF

abundance: .
d_gene: TRBD1
v_gene: TRBV7-3
j_gene: TRBJ1-1
CDR3nt: TGTGCCAGCAGCTCGTATCCCGGGACAGTTACTGAAGCTTTCTTT
CDR3aa: CASSSYPGTVTEAFF

abundance: once
d_gene: TRBD2
v_gene: TRBV4-1
j_gene: TRBJ2-7
CDR3nt: TGCGCCAGCAGCCAAGATCAATTGGCGGGAGCCTACGAGCAGTACTTC
CDR3aa: CASSQDQLAGAYEQYF

abundance: .
d_gene: TRBD1
v_gene: TRBV5-4
j_gene: TRBJ1-2
CDR3nt: TGTGCCAGCAGCCTCGGGACAGCCTTTAACTATGGCTACACCTTC
CDR3aa: CASSLGTAFNYGYTF

abundance: .
d_gene: .
v_gene: TRBV11-3
j_gene: TRBJ1-3
CDR3nt: TGTGCCAGCAGCTCCCGACAGGAACTCTCTGGAAACACCATATATTTT
CDR3aa: CASSSRQELSGNTIYF

abundance: once
d_gene: TRBD1
v_gene: TRBV7-9
j_gene: TRBJ1-1
CDR3nt: TGTGCCAGCAGTCACAACAGGGGACACACTGAAGCTTTCTTT
CDR3aa: CASSHNRGHTEAFF

abundance: .
d_gene: .
v_gene: TRBV7-8
j_gene: TRBJ1-2
CDR3nt: TGTGCCAGCAGCTCCCCGACAGCTTTCTATGGCTACACCTTC
CDR3aa: CASSSPTAFYGYTF

abundance: .
d_gene: .
v_gene: TRBV6-4
j_gene: TRBJ1-1
CDR3nt: TGTGCCACCAAAAGGACAAGTATGAACACTGAAGCTTTCTTT
CDR3aa: CATKRTSMNTEAFF

abundance: .
d_gene: TRBD1
v_gene: TRBV15
j_gene: TRBJ1-2
CDR3nt: TGTGCCACCAGCATAGACAGGGGTGATGGCTACACCTTC
CDR3aa: CATSIDRGDGYTF

abundance: once
d_gene: .
v_gene: TRBV10-3
j_gene: TRBJ1-3
CDR3nt: TGTGCCATCAGTGATGGGGGGACTGGAAACACCATATATTTT
CDR3aa: CAISDGGTGNTIYF

abundance: .
d_gene: TRBD1
v_gene: TRBV5-1
j_gene: TRBJ2-7
CDR3nt: TGCGCCAGCAGCCCTAAGGGGGGACAGGGGGCTGTCGAGCAGTACTTC
CDR3aa: CASSPKGGQGAVEQYF

abundance: .
d_gene: .
v_gene: TRBV5-4
j_gene: TRBJ2-2
CDR3nt: TGTGCCAGCAGCTTGAGTGGTTCGGTCCCCGGGGAGCTGTTTTTT
CDR3aa: CASSLSGSVPGELFF

abundance: .
d_gene: .
v_gene: TRBV9
j_gene: TRBJ1-6
CDR3nt: TGTGCCAGCAGCGGAGGGACAACGAATTCACCCCTCCACTTT
CDR3aa: CASSGGTTNSPLHF

abundance: .
d_gene: .
v_gene: TRBV4-1
j_gene: TRBJ1-1
CDR3nt: TGCGCCAGCAGCCAAGATAGGAATCTGAACACTGAAGCTTTCTTT
CDR3aa: CASSQDRNLNTEAFF

abundance: .
d_gene: TRBD1
v_gene: TRBV9
j_gene: TRBJ1-6
CDR3nt: TGTGCCAGCAGCGTAGAGTTCACAGGGGGATCACCCCTCCACTTT
CDR3aa: CASSVEFTGGSPLHF

abundance: .
d_gene: .
v_gene: TRBV4-2
j_gene: TRBJ1-5
CDR3nt: TGTGCCAGCAGCCAAGAAGGCGCTAATAGCAATCAGCCCCAGCATTTT
CDR3aa: CASSQEGANSNQPQHF

abundance: .
d_gene: TRBD2
v_gene: TRBV19
j_gene: TRBJ2-7
CDR3nt: TGTGCCAGTAGAAGTGGGTTAGCGGGATTCTACGAGCAGTACTTC
CDR3aa: CASRSGLAGFYEQYF